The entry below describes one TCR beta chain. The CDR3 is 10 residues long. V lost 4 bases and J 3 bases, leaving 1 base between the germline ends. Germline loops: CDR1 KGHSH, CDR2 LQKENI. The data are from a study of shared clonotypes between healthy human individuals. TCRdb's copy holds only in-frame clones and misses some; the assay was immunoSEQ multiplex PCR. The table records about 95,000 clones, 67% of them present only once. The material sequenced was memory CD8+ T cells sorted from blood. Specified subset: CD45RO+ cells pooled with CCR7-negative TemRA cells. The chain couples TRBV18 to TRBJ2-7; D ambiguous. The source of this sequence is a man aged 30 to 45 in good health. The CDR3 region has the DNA TGTGCCAGCTCACTCTACGAGCAGTACTTC. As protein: CASSLYEQYF.